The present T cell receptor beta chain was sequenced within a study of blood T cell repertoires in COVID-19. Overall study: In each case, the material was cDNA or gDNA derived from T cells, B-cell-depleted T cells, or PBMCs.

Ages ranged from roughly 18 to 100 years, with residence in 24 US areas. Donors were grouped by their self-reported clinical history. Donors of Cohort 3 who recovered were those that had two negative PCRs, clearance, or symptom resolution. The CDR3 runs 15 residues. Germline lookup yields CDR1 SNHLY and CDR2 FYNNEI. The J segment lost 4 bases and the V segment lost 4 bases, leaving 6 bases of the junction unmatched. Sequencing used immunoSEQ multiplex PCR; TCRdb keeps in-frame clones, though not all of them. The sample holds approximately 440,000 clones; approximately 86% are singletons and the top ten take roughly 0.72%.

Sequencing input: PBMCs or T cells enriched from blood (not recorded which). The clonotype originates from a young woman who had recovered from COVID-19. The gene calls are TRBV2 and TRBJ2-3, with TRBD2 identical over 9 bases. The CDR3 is CASSVGTSIADTQYF. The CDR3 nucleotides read TGTGCCAGCAGTGTAGGGACTAGCATTGCAGATACGCAGTATTTT.